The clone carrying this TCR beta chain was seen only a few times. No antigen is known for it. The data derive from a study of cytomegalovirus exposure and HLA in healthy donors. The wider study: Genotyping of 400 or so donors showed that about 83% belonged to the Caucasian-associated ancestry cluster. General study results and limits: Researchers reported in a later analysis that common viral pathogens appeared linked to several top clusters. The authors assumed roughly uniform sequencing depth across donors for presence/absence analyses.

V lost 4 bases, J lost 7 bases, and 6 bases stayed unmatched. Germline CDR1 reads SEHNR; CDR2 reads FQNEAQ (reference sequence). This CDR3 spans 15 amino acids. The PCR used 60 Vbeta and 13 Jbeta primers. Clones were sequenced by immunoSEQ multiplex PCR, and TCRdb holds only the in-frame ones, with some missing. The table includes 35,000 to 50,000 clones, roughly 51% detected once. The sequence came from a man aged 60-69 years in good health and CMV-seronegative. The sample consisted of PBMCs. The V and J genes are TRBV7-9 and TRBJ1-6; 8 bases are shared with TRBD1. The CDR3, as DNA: TGTGCCAGCAGCTACTCGGACAGGGCAAATTCACCCCTCCACTTT. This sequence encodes CASSYSDRANSPLHF.